The 12 T cell receptor beta chains below come from one sample, sequenced in a study of lymphopenia after photon versus proton radiotherapy. Profiling relied on immunoSEQ multiplex PCR, and the TCRdb table lists in-frame clones only, not all of them. The data contain roughly 8,300 clones, almost 90% of them singletons. Here the sequenced sample was peripheral blood, taken from a patient treated with photon-based radiotherapy. These receptor sequences come from an elderly man with cholangiocarcinoma.

The V gene is TRBV5-1, the J gene TRBJ1-2; no reliable D call. Germline lookup yields CDR1 SGHRS and CDR2 YFSETQ. The V end was cut by 4 bases, the J end by 5 bases, with 21 bases between. This CDR3 contains 16 residues. The CDR3 DNA is TGCGCCAGCAGCCCGAACGCACTCCAGGCCCCATATGGCTACACCTTC. This sequence encodes CASSPNALQAPYGYTF.

The J gene is TRBJ2-6, the V gene TRBV10-1; D remains unclear. From germline, CDR1 is WNHNN and CDR2 SYGVQD (reference sequence). This CDR3 contains 17 residues. V lost 5 bases, J lost 5 bases, and 19 bases lay in between. CDR3 nucleotide sequence: TGCGCCAGCAGTCTCAACGCCGCACAAAGTCGGGCCAACGTCCTGACTTTC. This sequence encodes CASSLNAAQSRANVLTF.

J is TRBJ1-1 and V is TRBV14, with D maybe TRBD1 (5 bases). Trimming removed 0 bases from V and 3 bases from J, with 17 bases in between. The CDR3 spans 17 residues. Germline loops: CDR1 SGHDN, CDR2 FVKESK. CDR3 nucleotide sequence: TGTGCCAGCAGCCAAGAAGGGAAAGGGGCGCCGTACACTGAAGCTTTCTTT. Translated, it gives CASSQEGKGAPYTEAFF.

CDR3 amino acids: CASSYSRTRGQTQYF. The DNA for the CDR3 is TGTGCCAGCAGTTACTCTCGGACTAGGGGACAGACCCAGTACTTC. The chain joins TRBV6-5 to TRBJ2-5, with 7 bases lining up with TRBD2. The V and J ends lost 0 bases and 6 bases, in that order; junction bases with no gene match: 7. The CDR3 totals 15 residues. Germline lookup yields CDR1 MNHEY and CDR2 SVGAGI.

This chain links TRBV28 with TRBJ1-4; the D gene is possibly TRBD1 (5 bases). The V gene's germline CDR1 is MDHEN and CDR2 SYDVKM. The CDR3 loop spans 21 amino acids. V lost 5 bases, J lost 0 bases, and 28 bases lay in between. CDR3 DNA sequence: TGTGCCAGCAGTACTATATCCTGGGGCCCAGACCCTACTCCAACTAATGAAAAACTGTTTTTT. Its protein product is CASSTISWGPDPTPTNEKLFF.

This rearrangement joins TRBV9 to TRBJ1-5; 7 nucleotides match TRBD1. This CDR3 has 16 amino acids. Trimming cost V 4 bases and J 0 bases; bases outside gene matches: 7. The germline V gene has CDR1 SGDLS and CDR2 YYNGEE. For the CDR3, the DNA is TGTGCCAGCAGCCCCGGACAGGAATATAGCAATCAGCCCCAGCATTTT. Translation: CASSPGQEYSNQPQHF.

The CDR3 protein is CASSWPPVGTANYEQYF. CDR3 in DNA: TGCGCCAGCAGCTGGCCCCCGGTAGGGACAGCCAACTACGAGCAGTACTTC. The V gene is TRBV5-1, the J gene TRBJ2-7; 7 positions agree with TRBD1. CDR3 length: 17 residues. Per the germline V gene, CDR1 is SGHRS and CDR2 is YFSETQ. The V segment lost 3 bases and the J segment 3 bases; nucleotides outside the gene matches: 15.

The J gene is TRBJ1-1, the V gene TRBV5-6; 8 nucleotides line up with TRBD1. Looked up from germline, CDR1 is SGHDT and CDR2 is YYEEEE. The CDR3 is made up of 14 amino acids. Germline trimming cut 2 bases from V and 7 bases from J; bases unmatched to any gene: 7. CDR3 in amino acids: CASSLPGQDFEAFF. The CDR3 bases are TGTGCCAGCAGCTTACCGGGACAGGATTTTGAAGCTTTCTTT.

J is TRBJ1-1 and V is TRBV5-1, with no clear D. Trimming removed 5 bases from V and 0 bases from J, with 8 bases in between. The germline gives CDR1 SGHRS, CDR2 YFSETQ. The CDR3 covers 13 residues. Written as DNA, the CDR3 is TGCGCCAGCAGGCTTGACCTGAACACTGAAGCTTTCTTT. It specifies CASRLDLNTEAFF.

The chain has TRBV30 and TRBJ1-2; TRBD1 matches 8 bases. V trimming: 4 bases; J trimming: 8 bases; junction bases outside the gene matches: 9. Germline V CDR1 and CDR2: GTSNPN, SVGIG (reference sequence). This CDR3 is built from 13 residues. The CDR3 here is CAWMTGASGGYTF. The CDR3 region has the DNA TGTGCCTGGATGACAGGGGCGAGTGGAGGCTACACCTTC.

V gene TRBV7-8 combines with J gene TRBJ2-7, with TRBD1 matching over 7 bases. The CDR3 covers 14 residues. Unmatched junction bases numbered 5, after V lost 5 bases and J lost 1 base. From germline, CDR1 is SGHVS and CDR2 FQNEAQ. The CDR3 coding sequence is TGTGCCAGCAGCAGGGGACAGACTTCCTACGAGCAGTACTTC. Translated, it gives CASSRGQTSYEQYF.

The chain couples TRBV5-1 to TRBJ1-1; tentative D call: TRBD1 (5 bases). Trimming pared 0 bases from V and 7 bases from J, leaving 10 bases between. Per the germline V gene, CDR1 is SGHRS and CDR2 is YFSETQ. CDR3 size: 13 residues. The CDR3, as DNA: TGCGCCAGCAGCTTGGAGGGGAGGAATGAAGCTTTCTTT. Amino acids: CASSLEGRNEAFF.